One sample yielded the 17 T cell receptor beta chains listed below, sequenced in a study of shared clonotypes between healthy human individuals. Sequenced by immunoSEQ multiplex PCR; TCRdb stores in-frame clones only, minus some. The data contain roughly 2.2 million clones, 90% to 95% of them seen just once; the ten biggest clones take up roughly 0.36%. The sequenced sample was naive CD4+ T cells from PBMCs. Subset meaning: CD45RA+ positively selected. These TCRs come from a young man in good health. Some clones in this sample may be carry-over from other donors' samples.

V and J are TRBV7-9 and TRBJ1-4; weak D call: TRBD1 (5 bases). Germline V gene sequence: CDR1 SEHNR, CDR2 FQNEAQ (reference sequence). CDR3 size: 18 residues. V was cut by 5 bases and J by 3 bases, with 22 bases left in between. The chain's CDR3 is CASSPTGLPSRANEKLFF. The CDR3 nucleotides are TGTGCCAGCAGCCCTACGGGACTGCCAAGCAGAGCTAATGAAAAACTGTTTTTT.

This clone showed up just a few times. Within the sample, other DNA sequences also encode this same CDR3. The V gene is TRBV6-6, the J gene TRBJ2-5, with D uncertain. Germline lookup yields CDR1 MNHNY and CDR2 SVGAGI (reference sequence). CDR3 size: 11 residues. Trimming took 2 bases from V and 5 from J, leaving 3 bases between them. This CDR3 is CASSYGETQYF. In DNA form, the CDR3 reads TGTGCCAGCAGTTACGGGGAGACCCAGTACTTC.

On this clone: Other DNA sequences in this specimen translate into the identical CDR3. V gene TRBV27 combines with J gene TRBJ2-7; 9 nucleotides align to TRBD1. Trimming took 6 bases from V and 3 from J; bases not matched to a gene: 0. Looked up from germline, CDR1 is MNHEY and CDR2 is SMNVEV (reference sequence). CDR3 length: 12 residues. CDR3 sequence (DNA): TGTGCCAGCAGGGACAGGGGCTACGAGCAGTACTTC. Encoded protein: CASRDRGYEQYF.

The V gene is TRBV6-1, the J gene TRBJ1-1; D call uncertain. This CDR3 spans 11 amino acids. Trimming took off 10 bases at V and 3 bases at J, with 9 bases between the two ends. Per the germline V gene, CDR1 is MNHNS and CDR2 is SASEGT. CDR3 in DNA: TGTGCCATCATGGATTACACTGAAGCTTTCTTT. Translated, it gives CAIMDYTEAFF.

The chain employs TRBV27 and TRBJ2-6, with 7 bases lining up with TRBD1. The junction had 10 bases not matched to a gene; V was cut back by 5 bases and J by 0 bases. Germline-derived CDR1 and CDR2 are MNHEY and SMNVEV (reference sequence). The CDR3 contains 18 residues. The CDR3 sequence: CASSPPGQPFSGANVLTF. CDR3 bases: TGTGCCAGCAGTCCACCGGGACAGCCCTTCTCTGGGGCCAACGTCCTGACTTTC.

The chain links TRBV28 to TRBJ1-4; tentatively, D is TRBD1 (5 bases). This CDR3 contains 12 residues. The V and J ends lost 5 bases and 8 bases respectively, with 9 bases between them. The germline CDR1 and CDR2 sequences are MDHEN and SYDVKM. CDR3 coding DNA: TGTGCCAGCAGTCCGAGGGGAGAAAAACTGTTTTTT. It encodes CASSPRGEKLFF.

The V call is TRBV21-1, the J call TRBJ2-7; TRBD1 is the table's D call, not checked against the DNA. TRBV21-1 is recorded as a pseudogene. The CDR3 spans 17 residues. The CDR3 sequence: CASSKGEGTGKTYEQYF. CDR3 DNA sequence: TGTGCCAGCAGCAAAGGGGAAGGGACAGGGAAAACCTACGAGCAGTACTTC.

This chain connects TRBV11-3 to TRBJ2-1; D call uncertain. The CDR3 is 13 residues long. The V end lost 1 base, the J end lost 0 bases, and 1 base lay between the germline ends. Germline CDR1 reads SGHNT; CDR2 reads YENEEA. The CDR3 protein is CASSLVSYNEQFF. CDR3 sequence (DNA): TGTGCCAGCAGCTTAGTCTCCTACAATGAGCAGTTCTTC.

The rearrangement joins TRBV27 to TRBJ1-1, with TRBD1 identical over 7 bases. J lost 0 bases, V lost 6 bases, and 10 bases had no gene match. The CDR3 contains 16 residues. Germline V lookup: CDR1 MNHEY, CDR2 SMNVEV (reference sequence). The CDR3 region is CASRSTPTGLNTEAFF. CDR3 DNA sequence: TGTGCCAGCAGATCGACCCCGACAGGGTTGAACACTGAAGCTTTCTTT.

The CDR3 spells CASSKLTYYGYTF. The CDR3 nucleotides read TGTGCCAGCAGTAAACTGACCTACTATGGCTACACCTTC. The chain recombines TRBV28 with TRBJ1-2; D gene unclear. The CDR3 spans 13 residues. V was pared by 5 bases and J by 3 bases, with 10 bases between. The V gene's germline CDR1 is MDHEN and CDR2 SYDVKM.

In DNA, the CDR3 is TGTGCCAGCAGCTTGTTCGCGATGAACACTGAAGCTTTCTTT. Protein product: CASSLFAMNTEAFF. The rearrangement uses TRBV5-6 and TRBJ1-1, with D unclear. The CDR3 totals 14 residues. The V gene lost 1 base and the J gene lost 0 bases, with 7 bases spanning the gap. Germline V CDR1 and CDR2: SGHDT, YYEEEE.

The chain joins TRBV5-4 to TRBJ2-1; 8 bases fit TRBD1. The V gene end was trimmed by 4 bases and the J gene end by 5 bases; junction bases not matched to a gene: 8. The CDR3 covers 15 residues. From germline, CDR1 is SGHNT and CDR2 YYREEE (reference sequence). CDR3 residues: CASSSSGTGHNEQFF. The CDR3 DNA follows: TGTGCCAGCAGCAGTTCCGGGACAGGACACAATGAGCAGTTCTTC. The complete variable domain, with remaining parts taken from reference TRBV5-4 and TRBJ2-1, reads ETGVTQSPTHLIKTRGQQVTLRCSSQSGHNTVSWYQQALGQGPQFIFQYYREEENGRGNFPPRFSGLQFPNYSSELNVNALELDDSALYLCASSSSGTGHNEQFFGPGTRLTVL.

The chain uses TRBV7-3 and TRBJ2-5; D is perhaps TRBD2 (6 bases). The CDR3 runs to 14 residues. V lost 5 bases and J lost 2, with 12 bases in between. Germline V lookup: CDR1 SGHTA, CDR2 FQGTGA. The CDR3 nucleotides are TGTGCCAGCAGCCGGCGGGCGGGACAAGAGACCCAGTACTTC. It encodes CASSRRAGQETQYF.

The gene calls are TRBV5-1 and TRBJ2-7; D remains unclear. Germline loops: CDR1 SGHRS, CDR2 YFSETQ. V lost 0 bases, J lost 3 bases, and 16 bases lay in between. This CDR3 is built from 16 residues. CDR3: CASSLVPIAQNYEQYF. DNA of the CDR3: TGCGCCAGCAGCTTGGTGCCCATTGCCCAAAACTACGAGCAGTACTTC.

The gene calls are TRBV28 and TRBJ2-7; 9 bases match TRBD1. Germline CDR1 is MDHEN and CDR2 is SYDVKM. The CDR3 covers 14 residues. J gave up 1 base and V 6 bases, and 4 bases lay outside the gene matches. The CDR3 sequence is CASSWTGVSYEQYF. In nucleotides, the CDR3 is TGTGCCAGCAGCTGGACAGGGGTTTCCTACGAGCAGTACTTC.

The V call is TRBV5-1, the J call TRBJ1-1, with unresolved D. The CDR3 length is 14 residues. The germline V gene has CDR1 SGHRS and CDR2 YFSETQ. V was clipped by 3 bases and J by 4 bases, with 13 bases between them. The CDR3 is CASSWQDGSTEAFF. CDR3 nucleotides: TGCGCCAGCAGCTGGCAGGACGGGAGCACTGAAGCTTTCTTT.

The chain recombines TRBV10-3 with TRBJ1-2; D gene uncertain. The CDR3 is 16 amino acids. The V end was cut by 0 bases, the J end by 3 bases, with 14 bases between. Germline-derived CDR1 and CDR2 are ENHRY and SYGVKD. The CDR3 sequence: CAISESIGLDDYGYTF. DNA of the CDR3: TGTGCCATCAGTGAGTCAATCGGTTTGGATGACTATGGCTACACCTTC.